A selection of T cell receptor beta chains follows, all from one sample in a study of T cell responses to AZD1222 COVID-19 vaccine. Using immunoSEQ multiplex PCR, the repertoire was profiled, and TCRdb retains in-frame clones only, with some absent. In the table there are around 100,000 clones, 75% to 95% of which are singletons. Sequenced here: peripheral blood, sampled on day 0 of AZD1222 vaccination. These receptors all stem from an adult in good health. Both conserved end residues are part of each CDR3. A D gene is named only where the DNA matches it firmly. Clone size is given for some rows only: seen once, a few or many times, or a class if the clone is expanded.

d_call | j_call | clone_size | v_call | cdr3_nt | cdr3_aa
TRBD1 | TRBJ1-2 | NA | TRBV5-6 | TGTGCCAGCAGCTTGACCGGGACAGGGAACCATGGCTACACCTTC | CASSLTGTGNHGYTF
NA | TRBJ2-3 | once | TRBV10-3 | TGTGCCATCAGTGAACAGGTCACAGATACGCAGTATTTT | CAISEQVTDTQYF
NA | TRBJ1-2 | NA | TRBV5-4 | TGTGCCAGCAGCCAAGGAAAGGCTAACTATGGCTACACCTTC | CASSQGKANYGYTF
NA | TRBJ1-3 | NA | TRBV2 | TGTGCCAGCAGTGAGACGCCTGGAAACACCATATATTTT | CASSETPGNTIYF
NA | TRBJ2-7 | NA | TRBV27 | TGTGCCAGCAGTTCAGACAGTGAAAGCTCCTACGAGCAGTACTTC | CASSSDSESSYEQYF
NA | TRBJ1-5 | NA | TRBV27 | TGTGCCAGCACCTTACTCCCCGGACAGCCCCAGCATTTT | CASTLLPGQPQHF
NA | TRBJ1-5 | NA | TRBV25-1 | TGTGCCAGCAGCGACGGCAGGGGATATCAGCCCCAGCATTTT | CASSDGRGYQPQHF
NA | TRBJ1-4 | NA | TRBV6-5 | TGTGCCAGCAGTTTCAGAACTCTCGCAACTAATGAAAAACTGTTTTTT | CASSFRTLATNEKLFF
NA | TRBJ1-1 | few | TRBV25-1 | TGTGCCAGCAGTGAGGGGAGTGTAGTCGACAAAGCTTTCTTT | CASSEGSVVDKAFF
NA | TRBJ1-2 | NA | TRBV19 | TGTGCCAGTAGTAGAGATTTCTATGGCTACACCTTC | CASSRDFYGYTF
TRBD1 | TRBJ1-4 | once | TRBV7-2 | TGTGCCAGCAGCTTGGTGGGGACAGGGGGTACTAATGAAAAACTGTTTTTT | CASSLVGTGGTNEKLFF
NA | TRBJ1-5 | NA | TRBV3-1/TRBV3-2 | TGTGCCAGCAGCCTCCGACAGAATCAGCCCCAGCATTTT | CASSLRQNQPQHF
NA | TRBJ1-5 | NA | TRBV6-5 | TGTGCCAGCAGTTCATTAACGGGGGAGCAGCCCCAGCATTTT | CASSSLTGEQPQHF
NA | TRBJ2-5 | NA | TRBV3-1/TRBV3-2 | TGTGCCAGCAGCCAGGACTACGATGGACGGAACCAAGAGACCCAGTACTTC | CASSQDYDGRNQETQYF
NA | TRBJ1-5 | NA | TRBV5-5 | TGTGCCAGCAGCTCCAGGGGTAGCAATCAGCCCCAGCATTTT | CASSSRGSNQPQHF
NA | TRBJ2-7 | few | TRBV7-9 | TGTGCCAGCAGCCCGGGACTTTACGAGCAGTACTTC | CASSPGLYEQYF
TRBD1 | TRBJ2-5 | NA | TRBV27 | TGTGCCAGCAGTCCCCCCCCCGGACAGGGTCAAGAGACCCAGTACTTC | CASSPPPGQGQETQYF
TRBD2 | TRBJ2-7 | NA | TRBV2 | TGTGCCAGCAAGAATAGCGGGGGCGAGCAGTACTTC | CASKNSGGEQYF
TRBD1 | TRBJ1-6 | NA | TRBV7-2 | TGTGCCAGCAGCTCTCAGGGGGCCGATTCACCCCTCCACTTT | CASSSQGADSPLHF
NA | TRBJ2-4 | NA | TRBV28 | TGTGCCAGCAGTTTAATCGGAGCAGGGGGGGAAAACATTCAGTACTTC | CASSLIGAGGENIQYF
NA | TRBJ1-5 | once | TRBV3-1/TRBV3-2 | TGTGCCAGCAGCCAAGGGAATCAGCCCCAGCATTTT | CASSQGNQPQHF
TRBD1 | TRBJ2-7 | NA | TRBV27 | TGTGCCAGCAGGGGACAGGGACCCCACGAGCAGTACTTC | CASRGQGPHEQYF